This T cell receptor (beta chain) was observed in a study of cytomegalovirus exposure and HLA in healthy donors. Primers: 60 Vbeta forward and 13 Jbeta reverse. In the authors' workflow: Roughly 80 million unique TCR beta chains, roughly 11 million shared, were counted in a later analysis. TCRdb's copy holds only in-frame clones and misses some; the assay was immunoSEQ multiplex PCR. D and trimming come from the DNA, and the V and J calls and clone size come from that table. The table includes about 190,000 clones, 60% to 85% detected once. J was trimmed by 4 bases and V by 1 base; bases with no gene match: 3. Germline V gives CDR1 LGHNA, CDR2 YNFKEQ. This CDR3 is built from 17 residues.

The chain combines TRBV4-2 with TRBJ2-1, with 14 bases lining up with TRBD2. The origin of this receptor is a woman between 18 and 30 years old in good health and CMV-seronegative. The sample was PBMCs. The CDR3 loop is CASSQGRLAGGYNEQFF. As DNA, the CDR3 is TGTGCCAGCAGCCAAGGCAGACTAGCGGGGGGGTACAATGAGCAGTTCTTC.